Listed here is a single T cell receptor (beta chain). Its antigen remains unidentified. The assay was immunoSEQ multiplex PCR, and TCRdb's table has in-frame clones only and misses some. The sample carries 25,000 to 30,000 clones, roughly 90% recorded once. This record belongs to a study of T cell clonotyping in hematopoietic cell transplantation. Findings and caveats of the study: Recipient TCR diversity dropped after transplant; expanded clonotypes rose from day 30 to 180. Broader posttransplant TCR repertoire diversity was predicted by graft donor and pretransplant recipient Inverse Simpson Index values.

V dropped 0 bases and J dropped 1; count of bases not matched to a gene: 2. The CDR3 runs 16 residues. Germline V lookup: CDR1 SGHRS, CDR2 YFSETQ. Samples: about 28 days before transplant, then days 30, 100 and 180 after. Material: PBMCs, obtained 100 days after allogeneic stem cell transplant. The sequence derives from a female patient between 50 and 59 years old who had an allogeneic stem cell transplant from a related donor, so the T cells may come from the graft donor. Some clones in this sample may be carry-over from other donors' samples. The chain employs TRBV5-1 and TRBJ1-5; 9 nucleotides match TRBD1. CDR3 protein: CASSLAGQGSNQPQHF. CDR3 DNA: TGCGCCAGCAGCTTGGCGGGACAGGGAAGCAATCAGCCCCAGCATTTT.